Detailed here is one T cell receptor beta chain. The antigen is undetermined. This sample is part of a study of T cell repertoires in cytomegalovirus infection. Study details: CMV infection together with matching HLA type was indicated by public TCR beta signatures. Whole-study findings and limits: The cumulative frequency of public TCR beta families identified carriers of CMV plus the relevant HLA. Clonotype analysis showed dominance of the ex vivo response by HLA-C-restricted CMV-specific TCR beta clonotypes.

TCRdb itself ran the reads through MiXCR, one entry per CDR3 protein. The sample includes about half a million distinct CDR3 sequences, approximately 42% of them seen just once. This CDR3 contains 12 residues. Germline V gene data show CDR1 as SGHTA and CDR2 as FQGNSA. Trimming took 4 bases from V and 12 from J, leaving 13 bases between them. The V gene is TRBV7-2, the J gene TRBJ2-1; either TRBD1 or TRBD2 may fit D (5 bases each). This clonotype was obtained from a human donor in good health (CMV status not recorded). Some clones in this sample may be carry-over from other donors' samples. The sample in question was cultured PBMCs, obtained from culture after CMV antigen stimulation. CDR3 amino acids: CASSSLGERQFF. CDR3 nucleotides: TGTGCCAGCAGCTCACTAGGGGAACGGCAGTTCTTC.